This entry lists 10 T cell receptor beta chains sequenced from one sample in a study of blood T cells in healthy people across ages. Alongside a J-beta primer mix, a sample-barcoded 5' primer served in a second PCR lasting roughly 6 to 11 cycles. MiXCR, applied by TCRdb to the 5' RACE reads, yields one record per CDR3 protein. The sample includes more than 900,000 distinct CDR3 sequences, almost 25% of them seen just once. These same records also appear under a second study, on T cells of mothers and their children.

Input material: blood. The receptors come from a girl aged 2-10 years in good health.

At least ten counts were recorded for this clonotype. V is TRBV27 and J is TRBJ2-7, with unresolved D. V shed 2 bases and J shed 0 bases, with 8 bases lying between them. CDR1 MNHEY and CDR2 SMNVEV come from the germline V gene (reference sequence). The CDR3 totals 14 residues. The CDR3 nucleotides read TGTGCCAGCAGTTTAAGAGGCCCCTCCTACGAGCAGTACTTC. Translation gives CASSLRGPSYEQYF.

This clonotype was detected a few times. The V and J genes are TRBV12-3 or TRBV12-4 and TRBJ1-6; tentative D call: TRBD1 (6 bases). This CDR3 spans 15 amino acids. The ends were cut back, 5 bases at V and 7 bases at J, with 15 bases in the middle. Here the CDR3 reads CASSPQGGPNSPLHF. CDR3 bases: TGTGCCAGCAGTCCACAGGGAGGGCCAAATTCACCCCTCCACTTT.

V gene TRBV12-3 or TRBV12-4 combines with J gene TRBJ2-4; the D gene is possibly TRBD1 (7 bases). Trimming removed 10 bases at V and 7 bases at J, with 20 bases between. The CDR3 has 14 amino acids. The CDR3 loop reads CATREPGQWNIQYF. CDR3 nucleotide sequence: TGTGCCACCCGGGAGCCGGGACAGTGGAACATTCAGTACTTC.

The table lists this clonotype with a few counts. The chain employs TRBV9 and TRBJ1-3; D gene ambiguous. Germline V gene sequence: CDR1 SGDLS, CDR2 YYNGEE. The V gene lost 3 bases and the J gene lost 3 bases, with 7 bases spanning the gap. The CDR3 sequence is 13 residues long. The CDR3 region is CASSGWSGNTIYF. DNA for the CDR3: TGTGCCAGCAGCGGGTGGAGTGGAAACACCATATATTTT.

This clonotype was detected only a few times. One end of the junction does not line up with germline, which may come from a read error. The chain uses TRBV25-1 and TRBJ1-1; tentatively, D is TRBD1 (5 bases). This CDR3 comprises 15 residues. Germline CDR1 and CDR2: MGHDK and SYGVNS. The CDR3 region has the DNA TGTGCCAGCAGTGAAGGGGGAGGAAAAAACACTGAAGTTTTCTTT. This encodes CASSEGGGKNTEVFF.

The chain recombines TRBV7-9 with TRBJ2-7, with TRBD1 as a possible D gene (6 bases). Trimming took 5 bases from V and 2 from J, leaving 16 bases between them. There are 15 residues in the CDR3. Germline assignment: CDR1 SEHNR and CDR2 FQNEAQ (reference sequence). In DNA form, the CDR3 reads TGTGCCAGCAGCCCCGGGCAGGGGCTTCCCTACGAGCAGTACTTC. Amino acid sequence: CASSPGQGLPYEQYF.

CDR3 residues: CSVGTIGGKETQYF. Written as DNA, the CDR3 is TGCAGCGTGGGCACCATCGGGGGGAAGGAGACCCAGTACTTC. The chain couples TRBV29-1 to TRBJ2-1; TRBD2 matches at 7 bases. With the DNA end fitting TRBJ2-5 better, the J assignment may be wrong. CDR1 and CDR2 (germline): SQVTM, ANQGSEA. CDR3 length: 14 amino acids.

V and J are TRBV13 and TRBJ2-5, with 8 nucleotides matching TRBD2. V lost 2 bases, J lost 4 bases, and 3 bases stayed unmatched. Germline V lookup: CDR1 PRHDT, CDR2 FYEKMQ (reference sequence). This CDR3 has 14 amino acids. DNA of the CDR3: TGTGCCAGCAGCTTACGGGAGGGAGGAGAGACCCAGTACTTC. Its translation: CASSLREGGETQYF.

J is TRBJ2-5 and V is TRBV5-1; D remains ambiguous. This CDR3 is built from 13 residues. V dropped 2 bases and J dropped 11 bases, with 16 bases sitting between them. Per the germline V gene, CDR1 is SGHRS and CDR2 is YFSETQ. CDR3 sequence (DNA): TGCGCCAGCAGCTTTTCCTTGGGCTACGATCAGTACTTC. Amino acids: CASSFSLGYDQYF. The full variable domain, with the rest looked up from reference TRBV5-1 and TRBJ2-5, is KAGVTQTPRYLIKTRGQQVTLSCSPISGHRSVSWYQQTPGQGLQFLFEYFSETQRNKGNFPGRFSGRQFSNSRSEMNVSTLELGDSALYLCASSFSLGYDQYFGPGTRLLVL.

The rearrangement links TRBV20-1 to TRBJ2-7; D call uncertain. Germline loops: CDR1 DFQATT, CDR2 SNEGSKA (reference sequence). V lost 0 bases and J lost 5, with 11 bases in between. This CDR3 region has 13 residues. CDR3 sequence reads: CSARDGSYNEQYF. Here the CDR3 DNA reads TGCAGTGCTAGAGATGGGTCGTATAACGAGCAGTACTTC.